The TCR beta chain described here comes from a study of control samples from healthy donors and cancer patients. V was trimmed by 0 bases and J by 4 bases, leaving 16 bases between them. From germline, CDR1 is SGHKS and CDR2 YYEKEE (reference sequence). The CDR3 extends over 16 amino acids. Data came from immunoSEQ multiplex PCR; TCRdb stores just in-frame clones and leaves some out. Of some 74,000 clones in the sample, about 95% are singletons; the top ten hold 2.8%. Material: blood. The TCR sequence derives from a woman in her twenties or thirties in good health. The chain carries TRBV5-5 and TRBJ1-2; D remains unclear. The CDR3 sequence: CASSLAPNYGTYGYTF. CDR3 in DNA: TGTGCCAGCAGCTTGGCCCCTAACTACGGTACCTATGGCTACACCTTC.